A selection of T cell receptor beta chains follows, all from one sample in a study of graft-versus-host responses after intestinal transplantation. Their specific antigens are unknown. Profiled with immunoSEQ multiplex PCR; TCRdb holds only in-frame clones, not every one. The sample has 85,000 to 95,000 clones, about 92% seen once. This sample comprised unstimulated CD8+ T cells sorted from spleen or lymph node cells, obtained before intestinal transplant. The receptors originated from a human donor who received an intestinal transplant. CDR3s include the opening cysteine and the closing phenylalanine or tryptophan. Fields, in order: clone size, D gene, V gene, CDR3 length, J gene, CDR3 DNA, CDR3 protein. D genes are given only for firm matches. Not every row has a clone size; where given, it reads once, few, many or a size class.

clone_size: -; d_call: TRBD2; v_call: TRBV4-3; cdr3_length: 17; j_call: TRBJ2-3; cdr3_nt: TGCGCCAGCAGCCAAGATTTTAGCGGGGGAAAAACAGATACGCAGTATTTT; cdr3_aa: CASSQDFSGGKTDTQYF
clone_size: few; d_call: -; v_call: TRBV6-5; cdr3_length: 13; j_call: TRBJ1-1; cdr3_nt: TGTGCCAGCAGTTACTCGAGTGACACTGAAGCTTTCTTT; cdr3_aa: CASSYSSDTEAFF
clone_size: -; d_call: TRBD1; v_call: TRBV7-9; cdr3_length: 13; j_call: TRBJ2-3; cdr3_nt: TGTGCCAGCAGTACCCAGGGGGCAGATACGCAGTATTTT; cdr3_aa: CASSTQGADTQYF
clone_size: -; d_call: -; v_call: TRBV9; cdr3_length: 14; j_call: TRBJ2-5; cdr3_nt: TGTGCCAGCAGCCCTCCCAGCGATTGGGAGACCCAGTACTTC; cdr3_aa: CASSPPSDWETQYF
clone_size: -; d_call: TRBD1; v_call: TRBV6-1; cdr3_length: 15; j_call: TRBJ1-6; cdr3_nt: TGTGCCAGCAGTGAATGGGCAGGGGGCGGTTCACCCCTCCACTTT; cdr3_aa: CASSEWAGGGSPLHF
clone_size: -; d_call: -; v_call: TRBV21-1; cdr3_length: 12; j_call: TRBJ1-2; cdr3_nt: TGTGCCAGCAGCAAAACTGGGGCCGGCTACACCTTC; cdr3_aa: CASSKTGAGYTF
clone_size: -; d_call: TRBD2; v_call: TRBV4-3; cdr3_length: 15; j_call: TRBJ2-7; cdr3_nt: TGCGCCAGCAGCCAAGAAATCAGCGGGGACTACGAGCAGTACTTC; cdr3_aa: CASSQEISGDYEQYF
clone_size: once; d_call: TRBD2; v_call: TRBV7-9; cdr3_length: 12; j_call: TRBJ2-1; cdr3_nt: TGTGCCAGCAGCAGTACTAGCGGGGAGCAGTTCTTC; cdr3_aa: CASSSTSGEQFF
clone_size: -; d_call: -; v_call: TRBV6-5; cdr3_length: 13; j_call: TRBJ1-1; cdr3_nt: TGTGCCAGCAGTTCCACAGGGAACACTGAAGCTTTCTTT; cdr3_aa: CASSSTGNTEAFF
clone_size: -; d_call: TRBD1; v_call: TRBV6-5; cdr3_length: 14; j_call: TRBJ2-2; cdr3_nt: TGTGCCAGCAGGGACCAAGGGGGCCCCGGGGAGCTGTTTTTT; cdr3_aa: CASRDQGGPGELFF
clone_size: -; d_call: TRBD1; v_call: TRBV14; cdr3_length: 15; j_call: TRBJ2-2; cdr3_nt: TGTGCCAGCAGCCCGGGACAGATAAACACCGGGGAGCTGTTTTTT; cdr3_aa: CASSPGQINTGELFF
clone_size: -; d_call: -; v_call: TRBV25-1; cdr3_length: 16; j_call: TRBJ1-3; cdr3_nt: TGTGCCAGCAGTGAATCCCTCGGGTCCTCTGGAAACACCATATATTTT; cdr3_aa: CASSESLGSSGNTIYF
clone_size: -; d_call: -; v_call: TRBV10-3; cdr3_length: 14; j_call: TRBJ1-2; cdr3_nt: TGTGCCATCAGTGAGTCGATAACAGTCTATGGCTACACCTTC; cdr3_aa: CAISESITVYGYTF
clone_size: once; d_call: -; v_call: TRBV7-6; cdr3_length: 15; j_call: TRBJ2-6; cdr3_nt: TGTGCCAGCAGCTTAGCCCTTACTGGGGCCAACGTCCTGACTTTC; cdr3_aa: CASSLALTGANVLTF